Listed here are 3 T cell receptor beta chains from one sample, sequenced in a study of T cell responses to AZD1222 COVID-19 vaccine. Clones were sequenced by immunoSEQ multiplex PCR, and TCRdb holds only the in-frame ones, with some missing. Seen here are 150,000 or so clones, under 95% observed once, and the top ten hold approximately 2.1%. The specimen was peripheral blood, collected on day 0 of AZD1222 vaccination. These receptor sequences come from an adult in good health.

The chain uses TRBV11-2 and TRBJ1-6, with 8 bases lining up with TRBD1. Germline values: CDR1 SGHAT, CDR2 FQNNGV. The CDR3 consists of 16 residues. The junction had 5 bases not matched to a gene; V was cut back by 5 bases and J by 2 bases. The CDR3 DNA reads TGTGCCAGCAGCATCGACAGGGGAACCTATAATTCACCCCTCCACTTT. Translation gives CASSIDRGTYNSPLHF.

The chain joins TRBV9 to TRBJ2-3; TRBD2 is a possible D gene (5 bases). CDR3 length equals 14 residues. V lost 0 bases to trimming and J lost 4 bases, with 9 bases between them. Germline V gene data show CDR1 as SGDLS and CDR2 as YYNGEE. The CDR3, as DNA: TGTGCCAGCAGCGTAGAAGGAGGACCAGATACGCAGTATTTT. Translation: CASSVEGGPDTQYF.

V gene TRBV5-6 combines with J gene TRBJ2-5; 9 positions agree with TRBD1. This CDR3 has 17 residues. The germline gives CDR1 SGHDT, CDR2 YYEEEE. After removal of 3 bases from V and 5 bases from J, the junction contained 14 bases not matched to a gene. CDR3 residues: CASSSAGQGLVWETQYF. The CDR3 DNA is TGTGCCAGCAGCTCAGCGGGACAGGGATTGGTTTGGGAGACCCAGTACTTC.